These T cell receptor beta chains were read from a single sample in a study of shared clonotypes between healthy human individuals. The method was immunoSEQ multiplex PCR; TCRdb's version includes in-frame clones alone and lacks a portion of them. Altogether fewer than 700,000 clones are present, around 78% being singletons, with the ten largest covering more than 10%. The sequencing sample was made of PBMCs. The receptors shown here come from a woman in her thirties or forties in good health. Some clones in this sample may be carry-over from other donors' samples. CDR3s include the opening cysteine and the closing phenylalanine or tryptophan. A D gene is named only where the DNA matches it firmly. Where a row states a size, it is once, few, many or the class of an expanded clone; other rows omit it.

clone_size,d_call,j_call,v_call,cdr3_length,cdr3_aa,cdr3_nt
-,TRBD1,TRBJ1-2,TRBV27,13,CASSGPTGDGYTF,TGTGCCAGCAGTGGTCCGACAGGGGACGGCTACACCTTC
few,TRBD1,TRBJ1-5,TRBV2,14,CASSATGGDQPQHF,TGTGCCAGCAGTGCCACAGGGGGCGATCAGCCCCAGCATTTT
-,TRBD1,TRBJ2-7,TRBV9,15,CASSERGDRAYEQYF,TGTGCCAGCAGCGAACGAGGGGACAGGGCTTACGAGCAGTACTTC
-,TRBD1,TRBJ2-7,TRBV19,13,CASSIGTGDEQYF,TGTGCCAGTAGTATAGGGACAGGGGACGAGCAGTACTTC
few,-,TRBJ1-2,TRBV19,15,CASSIPTGYGYGYTF,TGTGCCAGTAGTATCCCAACAGGTTATGGCTATGGCTACACCTTC
-,TRBD1,TRBJ1-2,TRBV5-1,14,CASSLARGLEGYTF,TGCGCCAGCAGCTTGGCCAGGGGGCTCGAAGGCTACACCTTC
-,TRBD1,TRBJ1-2,TRBV29-1,13,CSVGQGDNYGYTF,TGCAGCGTTGGACAGGGGGACAACTATGGCTACACCTTC
few,-,TRBJ2-3,TRBV4-2,16,CASSQAQGSSTDTQYF,TGTGCCAGCAGCCAAGCGCAGGGGAGTAGCACAGATACGCAGTATTTT
-,TRBD2,TRBJ2-3,TRBV7-2,15,CASSRRTSGEYTQYF,TGTGCCAGCAGCCGAAGGACTAGCGGGGAGTATACGCAGTATTTT
-,-,TRBJ2-2,TRBV4-3,18,CASSQDPSRGGNTGELFF,TGCGCCAGCAGCCAAGACCCTTCCAGGGGGGGGAACACCGGGGAGCTGTTTTTT
once,TRBD2,TRBJ2-3,TRBV5-4,15,CASSLGTSVADTQYF,TGTGCCAGCAGCTTGGGGACTAGCGTCGCAGATACGCAGTATTTT
-,TRBD2,TRBJ2-1,TRBV29-1,13,CSVGTSRGDEQFF,TGCAGCGTTGGGACTAGTCGGGGCGATGAGCAGTTCTTC
-,-,TRBJ2-1,TRBV7-2,10,CASSRNEQFF,TGTGCCAGCAGTCGAAATGAGCAGTTCTTC
-,-,TRBJ1-1,TRBV6-5,14,CASSYFRGGTEAFF,TGTGCCAGCAGTTACTTCCGGGGGGGCACTGAAGCTTTCTTT
-,TRBD1,TRBJ2-7,TRBV9,15,CASSRLGDSSYEQYF,TGTGCCAGCAGTCGCTTAGGGGACAGCTCCTACGAGCAGTACTTC
-,-,TRBJ2-1,TRBV21-1,17,CASSKGGSQSSYNEQFF,TGTGCCAGCAGCAAAGGTGGCAGTCAGAGCTCCTACAATGAGCAGTTCTTC
-,-,TRBJ2-3,TRBV28,16,CASSLFSVSSTDTQYF,TGTGCCAGCAGTTTATTCTCCGTTTCTAGCACAGATACGCAGTATTTT
once,-,TRBJ1-2,TRBV4-3,13,CASSQGRLYGYTF,TGCGCCAGCAGCCAAGGGCGACTCTATGGCTACACCTTC
few,-,TRBJ2-5,TRBV12-5,12,CASGRDQETQYF,TGTGCTAGTGGTAGGGACCAAGAGACCCAGTACTTC
-,-,TRBJ1-1,TRBV11-2,13,CASSFAGDTEAFF,TGTGCCAGCAGCTTCGCGGGGGACACTGAAGCTTTCTTT
-,-,TRBJ1-1,TRBV6-1,13,CASKRGWGTEAFF,TGTGCCAGCAAAAGAGGGTGGGGCACTGAAGCTTTCTTT
-,-,TRBJ1-5,TRBV7-9,12,CASSGIGQPQHF,TGTGCCAGCAGCGGGATAGGTCAGCCCCAGCATTTT
-,-,TRBJ2-2,TRBV18,15,CASSPLQTNTGELFF,TGTGCCAGCTCACCATTACAGACCAACACCGGGGAGCTGTTTTTT
-,-,TRBJ1-2,TRBV4-2,13,CASSQGGVGGYTF,TGTGCCAGCAGCCAAGGGGGAGTAGGAGGCTACACCTTC
-,-,TRBJ2-1,TRBV7-9,16,CASRERDTRSYNEQFF,TGTGCCAGCAGAGAAAGGGACACCAGGTCCTACAATGAGCAGTTCTTC
-,-,TRBJ2-1,TRBV11-2,14,CASSYRDPDNEQFF,TGTGCCAGCAGCTACCGTGACCCGGACAATGAGCAGTTCTTC
few,TRBD2,TRBJ2-3,TRBV5-4,16,CASSLGLAVSTDTQYF,TGTGCCAGCAGCTTGGGACTAGCGGTCAGCACAGATACGCAGTATTTT
few,-,TRBJ1-2,TRBV28,14,CASSSRGGSYGYTF,TGTGCCAGCAGTTCTAGGGGGGGATCCTATGGCTACACCTTC
-,-,TRBJ2-3,TRBV6-5,13,CASSLRREHTQYF,TGTGCCAGCAGTTTGCGACGGGAGCATACGCAGTATTTT
many,TRBD1,TRBJ1-4,TRBV4-3,15,CASSQDRGQNEKLFF,TGCGCCAGCAGCCAGGACAGGGGGCAAAATGAAAAACTGTTTTTT
-,-,TRBJ2-2,TRBV6-1,13,CASSVERPGELFF,TGTGCCAGCAGTGTAGAGCGCCCCGGGGAGCTGTTTTTT
many,TRBD2,TRBJ2-3,TRBV5-8,16,CASGSGTSKSTDTQYF,TGTGCCAGCGGATCCGGGACTAGCAAAAGCACAGATACGCAGTATTTT
-,TRBD2,TRBJ2-4,TRBV5-1,14,CASSSGLAMSIQYF,TGCGCCAGCAGCTCAGGACTAGCGATGAGCATTCAGTACTTC
many,TRBD2,TRBJ2-7,TRBV29-1,14,CSVGVAGGVYEQYF,TGCAGCGTTGGAGTAGCGGGAGGGGTCTACGAGCAGTACTTC
once,-,TRBJ2-7,TRBV5-6,15,CASSATVGLSYEQYF,TGTGCCAGCAGCGCTACAGTGGGCCTGTCCTACGAGCAGTACTTC
-,-,TRBJ2-5,TRBV1,17,CTSSQGKARKFQETQYF,TGCACCAGCAGCCAAGGGAAGGCCCGTAAATTCCAAGAGACCCAGTACTTC
-,-,TRBJ2-4,TRBV7-8,15,CASSLAGAGADIQYF,TGTGCCAGCAGCTTAGCGGGTGCAGGGGCAGACATTCAGTACTTC